The 12 T cell receptor beta chains given below trace back to one sample, sequenced in a study of cytomegalovirus exposure and HLA in healthy donors. Researchers ran the PCR with 60 Vbeta and 13 Jbeta primers. This table comes from immunoSEQ multiplex PCR, and its TCRdb copy is limited to in-frame clones, with some not included. In total, the table holds roughly 120,000 clones. The specimen was PBMCs. These receptors originate from a man aged 30-40 years in good health and CMV-seronegative.

The CDR3 is CASSIRGYTEAFF. The CDR3 DNA follows: TGTGCCAGTAGTATAAGGGGGTATACTGAAGCTTTCTTT. V gene TRBV19 combines with J gene TRBJ1-1, with TRBD1 as a possible D gene (6 bases). The CDR3 runs to 13 residues. Germline V gives CDR1 LNHDA, CDR2 SQIVND (reference sequence). Trimming cost V 2 bases and J 5 bases, with 9 bases left between them.

The gene calls are TRBV5-5 and TRBJ2-7; the D gene is possibly TRBD1 (5 bases). In germline, CDR1 is SGHKS, CDR2 YYEKEE (reference sequence). Trimming pared 2 bases from V and 5 bases from J, leaving 11 bases between. The CDR3 runs to 13 residues. DNA of the CDR3: TGTGCCAGCAGCTTATTAGGGGATCACGAGCAGTACTTC. It encodes CASSLLGDHEQYF.

The chain carries TRBV7-9 and TRBJ1-1; weak D call: TRBD1 (6 bases). The CDR3 runs to 16 residues. The V end was cut by 2 bases, the J end by 3 bases, with 16 bases between. Germline-derived CDR1 and CDR2 are SEHNR and FQNEAQ (reference sequence). The CDR3 loop is CASSLSATGGDTEAFF. CDR3 coding DNA: TGTGCCAGCAGCTTAAGTGCGACAGGTGGTGACACTGAAGCTTTCTTT.

This chain links TRBV6-5 with TRBJ2-5, with 8 nucleotides matching TRBD1. Germline lookup yields CDR1 MNHEY and CDR2 SVGAGI. The ends lost 7 bases at V and 2 bases at J; junction bases unmatched: 6. The CDR3 covers 14 residues. For the CDR3, the DNA is TGTGCCAGCACCCCCGGACAGGGACAAGAGACCCAGTACTTC. Translation: CASTPGQGQETQYF.

CDR3 DNA: TGTGCCAGCAGCCCAAACCCGGGACTAGCGGGAGTTGGCGGGGAGCTGTTTTTT. Protein sequence: CASSPNPGLAGVGGELFF. The V call is TRBV7-9, the J call TRBJ2-2; 14 bases are a match to TRBD2. This CDR3 has 18 amino acids. Germline V gene sequence: CDR1 SEHNR, CDR2 FQNEAQ (reference sequence). With 5 bases clipped from V and 7 bases from J, the junction kept 12 bases outside the gene matches.

This sequence joins TRBV28 and TRBJ1-5; 12 bases line up with TRBD1. The germline V gene has CDR1 MDHEN and CDR2 SYDVKM. The CDR3 totals 18 residues. V was pared by 5 bases and J by 2 bases, with 10 bases of the junction left unmatched. The CDR3: CASSAGDRGRLGNQPQHF. The CDR3 bases are TGTGCCAGCAGTGCGGGGGACAGGGGGCGCCTTGGCAATCAGCCCCAGCATTTT. Together with reference TRBV28 and TRBJ1-5, the CDR3 gives the full variable domain: DVKVTQSSRYLVKRTGEKVFLECVQDMDHENMFWYRQDPGLGLRLIYFSYDVKMKEKGDIPEGYSVSREKKERFSLILESASTNQTSMYLCASSAGDRGRLGNQPQHFGDGTRLSIL.

V and J are TRBV18 and TRBJ1-2, with 9 bases matching TRBD1. This CDR3 contains 14 residues. The V gene's germline CDR1 is KGHSH and CDR2 LQKENI. The V gene end was trimmed by 1 base and the J gene end by 8 bases; junction bases not matched to a gene: 5. The CDR3, as DNA: TGTGCCAGCTCACCACAGGGGACAGGGTCCGGCTACACCTTC. Residues: CASSPQGTGSGYTF.

V and J are TRBV5-1 and TRBJ2-1, with 12 nucleotides matching TRBD2. CDR1 is SGHRS and CDR2 is YFSETQ in the germline V gene. The CDR3 sequence is 18 residues long. The V segment lost 4 bases and the J segment 2 bases; nucleotides outside the gene matches: 10. DNA for the CDR3: TGCGCCAGCAGCCGGACTAGCGGGATCCCCGGGCCCTACAATGAGCAGTTCTTC. Translated: CASSRTSGIPGPYNEQFF.

The chain has TRBV2 and TRBJ1-2, with D possibly being TRBD1 (5 bases). The CDR3 covers 12 residues. The germline V gene encodes CDR1 SNHLY and CDR2 FYNNEI. CDR3 in DNA: TGTACCCCCATTTTAAGGGGCTATGGCTACACCTTC. Protein: CTPILRGYGYTF.

This sequence joins TRBV27 and TRBJ2-7; 11 positions match TRBD1. The CDR3 contains 15 residues. Germline CDR1 is MNHEY and CDR2 is SMNVEV (reference sequence). J lost 1 base, V lost 2 bases, and 1 base had no gene match. CDR3 in DNA: TGTGCCAGCAGTTTAGGGACAGGGGGATCCTACGAGCAGTACTTC. It codes for CASSLGTGGSYEQYF.

The V gene is TRBV20-1, the J gene TRBJ2-1; no clear D gene. The CDR3 has 11 residues. Trimming cost V 3 bases and J 12 bases, with 12 bases left between them. From germline, CDR1 is DFQATT and CDR2 SNEGSKA (reference sequence). The CDR3 reads CSASLDMRQFF. In DNA form, the CDR3 reads TGCAGTGCTAGTCTCGACATGCGGCAGTTCTTC.

This chain connects TRBV21-1 to TRBJ1-1; TRBD1 is the table's D call, not checked against the DNA. TRBV21-1 constitutes a pseudogene. This CDR3 region has 18 residues. CDR3 residues: CASSKAMIQGTMNTEAFF. CDR3 nucleotides: TGTGCCAGCAGCAAAGCTATGATACAGGGGACAATGAACACTGAAGCTTTCTTT.